This TCR beta chain was retrieved from a study of spatial heterogeneity in lung cancer. Across the study: Detection consistently captured more beta-chain sequences than alpha-chain sequences.

Every molecule of TCR cDNA had its own unique molecular identifier. In TCRdb, the 5' RACE reads were re-called with MiXCR into one record per CDR3 protein. The data hold some 15,000 distinct CDR3 sequences, with under 14% observed a single time. This clonotype was recorded at least ten times. The antigen remains undetermined. The CDR3 length is 14 residues. V dropped 6 bases and J dropped 3; count of bases not matched to a gene: 8. Time point meaning: sample taken at primary tumor resection. From tumor, nontumor lung or frozen PBMC, whole RNA was taken unsorted for sequencing. Study observations and caveats: The appearance of ubiquitous expanded tumor TCRs in blood was greater at resection than follow-up.

The starting material was PBMCs, obtained at surgery. The clonotype originates from a female donor with early-stage non-small cell lung cancer. The gene calls are TRBV12-3 or TRBV12-4 and TRBJ2-7; 7 nucleotides line up with TRBD1. The CDR3 coding sequence is TGTGCCAGCAGCCTACAGGGGACATACTACGAGCAGTACTTC. This encodes CASSLQGTYYEQYF.